Below are 24 T cell receptor beta chains sequenced from a single sample in a study of glioma-infiltrating T cells. Using RNA template, CDR3s of TCR alpha and beta were amplified with iRepertoire arm-PCR. In TCRdb, the multiplex PCR reads were re-called with MiXCR into one record per CDR3 protein. Counted here are around 100,000 distinct CDR3 sequences, around 28% occurring once; the ten biggest clones make up 35% to 55%. Sequencing was carried out using glioma tissue, nonneoplastic brain tissue, or PBMCs (not recorded which). The receptor source for this set is a human donor with low-grade glioma or glioblastoma, undergoing nonglioma brain surgery, or in good health (not recorded which).

About this clonotype: An end of the junction does not agree with germline; a read error may underlie this. The CDR3 spells CASSEPGAAGNIEAFF. CDR3 bases: TGTGCCAGCAGTGAACCGGGCGCAGCGGGGAACATTGAAGCTTTCTTT. The chain combines TRBV2 with TRBJ1-1; D is unclear. Germline V gene sequence: CDR1 SNHLY, CDR2 FYNNEI. This CDR3 spans 16 amino acids.

This clonotype was recorded at least ten times. The chain joins TRBV27 to TRBJ2-7, with a weak D call TRBD2 (6 bases). Germline assignment: CDR1 MNHEY and CDR2 SMNVEV (reference sequence). This CDR3 is 13 amino acids long. Trimming left V 6 bases short and J 2 bases short, with 11 bases between. For the CDR3, the DNA is TGTGCCAGCAGAAGAGCGGGCACCTACGAGCAGTACTTC. This codes for CASRRAGTYEQYF.

This clonotype was found many times. J is TRBJ1-1 and V is TRBV6-1; no clear D gene. The CDR3 consists of 16 residues. V lost 5 bases and J 1 base, leaving 17 bases between the germline ends. Per the germline V gene, CDR1 is MNHNS and CDR2 is SASEGT. CDR3 sequence: CASSTFTRLRNTEAFF. The CDR3 bases are TGTGCCAGCAGTACCTTTACCCGTCTCAGGAACACTGAAGCTTTCTTT.

At least ten counts were recorded for this clonotype. The V call is TRBV6-1, the J call TRBJ2-5; D unresolved. The V gene lost 5 bases and the J gene lost 4 bases, with 11 bases spanning the gap. The CDR3 totals 13 residues. Per germline, CDR1 MNHNS and CDR2 SASEGT. The CDR3 DNA follows: TGTGCCAGCAGTCCTGCCGACGTAGAGACCCAGTACTTC. It is translated as CASSPADVETQYF.

The chain recombines TRBV3-1 with TRBJ1-2, with TRBD1 matching over 7 bases. The CDR3 runs to 22 residues. Germline lookup yields CDR1 LGHDT and CDR2 YNNKEL (reference sequence). V shed 0 bases, J shed 5 bases, and the junction held 27 bases outside the gene matches. CDR3: CASSQEDSSDKTGQRANYGYTF. CDR3 in DNA: TGTGCCAGCAGCCAAGAAGACAGTTCCGATAAGACGGGACAGCGAGCGAATTATGGCTACACCTTC. Looking up the rest from reference TRBV3-1 and TRBJ1-2 gives the full variable domain: DTAVSQTPKYLVTQMGNDKSIKCEQNLGHDTMYWYKQDSKKFLKIMFSYNNKELIINETVPNRFSPKSPDKAHLNLHINSLELGDSAVYFCASSQEDSSDKTGQRANYGYTFGSGTRLTVV.

Worth noting for this clonotype: This may come from a read error, since a much larger clone is one base off. The rearrangement joins TRBV7-2 to TRBJ1-6; D is unresolved. The CDR3 contains 15 residues. The V end was cut by 5 bases, the J end by 5 bases, with 13 bases between. CDR1 is SGHTA, CDR2 FQGNSA, per germline. DNA for the CDR3: TGTGCCAGCAGCAATGCACTTATCCATAATTCACCCCTCCACTTT. Its protein is CASSNALIHNSPLHF. Combining the CDR3 with reference TRBV7-2 and TRBJ1-6 gives the whole variable domain GAGVSQSPSNKVTEKGKDVELRCDPISGHTALYWYRQSLGQGLEFLIYFQGNSAPDKSGLPSDRFSAERTGGSVSTLTIQRTQQEDSAVYLCASSNALIHNSPLHFGNGTRLTVT.

The rearrangement links TRBV7-3 to TRBJ1-6; no firm D call. Germline lookup yields CDR1 SGHTA and CDR2 FQGTGA. This CDR3 is 13 amino acids long. The ends were cut back, 5 bases at V and 7 bases at J, with 9 bases in the middle. Here the CDR3 reads CASSPNHNSPLHF. The CDR3 nucleotides read TGTGCCAGCAGCCCTAACCACAATTCACCCCTCCACTTT.

The sample holds many counts of this clonotype. The chain is built from TRBV20-1 and TRBJ2-1; D possibly corresponds to TRBD2 (6 bases). V was shortened by 2 bases and J by 9 bases, with 17 bases between the two germline ends. In germline, CDR1 is DFQATT, CDR2 SNEGSKA (reference sequence). The CDR3 has 14 amino acids. In nucleotides, the CDR3 is TGCAGTGCTAGATGGCGGGGATCAGTAGGTGAGCAGTTCTTC. Translated, it gives CSARWRGSVGEQFF.

Of note for this clonotype: This clone may be a read error of a much larger clone one base away. The chain is built from TRBV24-1 and TRBJ1-5; D gene ambiguous. Germline V CDR1 and CDR2: KGHDR, SFDVKD. This CDR3 contains 13 residues. For the CDR3, the DNA is TGTGCCACCAGTGGTGGGAGCAATAAGCCCCAGCATTTT. Amino acid sequence: CATSGGSNKPQHF.

The sample holds a few counts of this clonotype. This rearrangement joins TRBV6-1 to TRBJ2-3; 14 positions agree with TRBD2. The trim removed 6 bases at V and 6 bases at J, leaving 17 bases unmatched. Germline values: CDR1 MNHNS, CDR2 SASEGT. The CDR3 contains 19 residues. This CDR3 is CASSPIGTSGGPLGDTQYF. The CDR3 nucleotides read TGTGCCAGCAGCCCAATCGGGACTAGCGGGGGCCCACTGGGGGATACGCAGTATTTT.

This clonotype was observed a few times. In DNA form, the CDR3 reads TGTGCCAGCAGTACGGGGGAGGCCAATGAGCAGTTCTTC. Translated, it gives CASSTGEANEQFF. This chain uses TRBV5-5 with TRBJ2-1, with D possibly matching TRBD2 (6 bases). There are 13 residues in the CDR3. V was trimmed by 5 bases and J by 6 bases, leaving 12 bases between them. Germline V gene sequence: CDR1 SGHKS, CDR2 YYEKEE (reference sequence).

This clonotype turned up a few times. The V call is TRBV4-3, the J call TRBJ2-7, with D unclear. The CDR3 has 14 residues. The germline gives CDR1 LGHNA, CDR2 YSLEER. V dropped 2 bases and J dropped 2 bases, with 10 bases sitting between them. CDR3 coding DNA: TGCGCCAGCAGCCAACAGGACGGTACCTACGAGCAGTACTTC. It is translated as CASSQQDGTYEQYF.

With regard to this clonotype: This clone may be a read error of a much larger clone one base away. V usage is TRBV7-8 and J usage is TRBJ2-1; no reliable D call. V lost 5 bases, J lost 9 bases, and 11 bases lay in between. This CDR3 has 12 amino acids. Germline CDR1 and CDR2: SGHVS and FQNEAQ. The chain's CDR3 is CASSSSSAEQFF. In DNA, the CDR3 is TGTGCCAGCAGCAGCAGTTCGGCTGAGCAGTTCTTC.

In this sample, this clonotype is large (0.1 to 1%). This sequence joins TRBV28 and TRBJ1-2; 7 nucleotides agree with TRBD1. The CDR3 totals 16 residues. Germline V gene lookup returns CDR1 MDHEN and CDR2 SYDVKM. Trimming removed 4 bases from V and 4 bases from J; junction bases left unmatched: 12. The CDR3: CASSSAFRDSSYGYTF. The CDR3 coding sequence is TGTGCCAGCAGTTCTGCGTTTCGGGACAGCTCCTATGGCTACACCTTC.

Here the CDR3 reads CASRHGQLAKNIQYF. In DNA, the CDR3 is TGCGCCAGCAGACATGGACAGCTAGCCAAAAACATTCAGTACTTC. V is TRBV4-1 and J is TRBJ2-4; possible D gene TRBD1, 6 bases. Between the trimmed V and J ends, which lost 6 bases and 0 bases, there was a span of 12 bases. The CDR3 has 15 amino acids. CDR1 and CDR2 (germline): MGHRA, YSYEKL.

This clonotype was counted many times. The CDR3 region is CASSLMGGADTEAFF. The CDR3 DNA reads as TGTGCCAGCAGCTTAATGGGGGGCGCGGACACTGAAGCTTTCTTT. The gene calls are TRBV7-2 and TRBJ1-1; perhaps TRBD1 as D (6 bases). Germline CDR1 SGHTA, CDR2 FQGNSA. Trimming removed 2 bases at V and 3 bases at J, with 13 bases between. The CDR3 covers 15 residues.

This clonotype was seen repeatedly, ten times or more. The chain combines TRBV20-1 with TRBJ1-1, with D possibly matching TRBD1 (5 bases). The CDR3 has 16 residues. Germline assignment: CDR1 DFQATT and CDR2 SNEGSKA (reference sequence). Trimming removed 0 bases at V and 3 bases at J, with 17 bases between. CDR3 coding DNA: TGCAGTGCTAGAGATAGGGCGGGACGAACCGACACTGAAGCTTTCTTT. Encoded protein: CSARDRAGRTDTEAFF.

This clonotype was detected many times. The chain links TRBV7-2 to TRBJ2-5, with a tentative D call TRBD1 (5 bases). The CDR3 runs 14 residues. The germline V and J ends were trimmed by 2 bases and 2 bases, with 9 bases remaining between them. Germline values: CDR1 SGHTA, CDR2 FQGNSA. The CDR3 loop reads CASSLLAGQETQYF. CDR3 nucleotides: TGTGCCAGCAGCTTACTGGCAGGGCAAGAGACCCAGTACTTC.

Worth noting for this clonotype: A much larger clonotype is one base distant, so this may be a read error. V gene TRBV2 combines with J gene TRBJ2-3; D possibly corresponds to TRBD2 (6 bases). Trimming took off 8 bases at V and 0 bases at J, with 9 bases between the two ends. The germline V gene encodes CDR1 SNHLY and CDR2 FYNNEI. CDR3 size: 13 residues. CDR3 amino acids: CASLRDSTDTQYF. CDR3 sequence (DNA): TGTGCCAGCCTGCGGGACAGCACAGATACGCAGTATTTT.

The table lists this clonotype with many counts. CDR3 nucleotides: TGCGCCAGCAGCCGCCGACCCATCACTAGCGGGGGTGCAGATACGCAGTATTTT. This encodes CASSRRPITSGGADTQYF. The V call is TRBV4-3, the J call TRBJ2-3, with 11 bases fitting TRBD2. CDR3 length equals 18 residues. Losses at the gene ends were 4 bases for V and 4 bases for J; bases not matched to a gene: 13. CDR1 LGHNA and CDR2 YSLEER come from the germline V gene.

This clonotype was seen repeatedly, ten times or more. The chain employs TRBV20-1 and TRBJ2-3, with TRBD1 identical over 7 bases. CDR3 length: 16 residues. The ends lost 6 bases at V and 2 bases at J; junction bases unmatched: 14. The V gene's germline CDR1 is DFQATT and CDR2 SNEGSKA (reference sequence). The CDR3 DNA follows: TGCAGTGCAAACGATCCCGGGACAGCAAACACAGATACGCAGTATTTT. Translating it yields CSANDPGTANTDTQYF.

To note about this clonotype: Possible read error: a much larger clone is one base away. V gene TRBV20-1 combines with J gene TRBJ2-7, with TRBD2 matching 8 bases. The CDR3 totals 13 residues. Unmatched junction bases numbered 14, after V lost 7 bases and J lost 9 bases. Germline lookup yields CDR1 DFQATT and CDR2 SNEGSKA (reference sequence). The CDR3 here is CSDNRGGQNLQYF. The CDR3 DNA follows: TGCAGTGACAACCGGGGGGGTCAGAATCTGCAGTACTTC.

The table lists this clonotype with a few counts. V and J are TRBV19 and TRBJ1-2; TRBD1 is a possible D gene (6 bases). V was clipped by 7 bases and J by 5 bases, with 11 bases between them. Germline V gene data show CDR1 as LNHDA and CDR2 as SQIVND (reference sequence). CDR3 length: 12 amino acids. The CDR3 loop is CASKQGAYGYTF. Written as DNA, the CDR3 is TGTGCCAGTAAACAGGGAGCGTATGGCTACACCTTC.

A few counts support this clonotype. The chain has TRBV7-2 and TRBJ2-1; weak D call: TRBD1 (10 bases). The germline CDR1 and CDR2 sequences are SGHTA and FQGNSA. The CDR3 covers 22 residues. Trimming took 5 bases from V and 4 from J, leaving 36 bases between them. The CDR3 DNA sequence: TGTGCCAGCAGCGGGGGACAGGGGACTAGCCGGACGCGACTCCCCTCTTACAATGAGCAGTTCTTC. Translating gives CASSGGQGTSRTRLPSYNEQFF.